This T cell receptor beta chain was sequenced in a study of shared clonotypes between healthy human individuals. Study findings and constraints: Depth of sequencing was expected to influence donor clonotype sharing.

Notes on this clone: The antigen is unknown.

Naive CD4+ cells were CD45RA-selected; the remaining cells were memory. Sorted-subset replicate PCR reactions were performed with about 200 ng DNA, corresponding to roughly 30,000 T cell genomes. Profiling relied on immunoSEQ multiplex PCR, and the TCRdb table lists in-frame clones only, not all of them. The sample lists 850,000 to 1,200,000 clones, about 74% occurring once. This CDR3 region has 15 residues. The junction had 5 bases not matched to a gene; V was cut back by 3 bases and J by 0 bases. Germline V gene sequence: CDR1 KGHSH, CDR2 LQKENI. V usage is TRBV18 and J usage is TRBJ2-7; 7 positions match TRBD1. The material sequenced was memory CD4+ T cells sorted from blood. Noted subset: CD45RA-negative fraction. The source is a man between 18 and 29 years old in good health. The CDR3 here is CASSPGQRSSYEQYF. CDR3 coding DNA: TGTGCCAGCTCACCGGGACAGAGGAGCTCCTACGAGCAGTACTTC.